The 23 T cell receptor beta chains given below trace back to one sample, sequenced in a study of shared clonotypes between healthy human individuals. Naive CD8 populations comprised CD45RO-negative cells positively selected for CCR7, excluding terminally differentiated effector memory CD45RA+ cells. TCRdb's copy holds only in-frame clones and misses some; the assay was immunoSEQ multiplex PCR. The data hold fewer than 1 million clones, with roughly 96% observed a single time. Source material: naive CD8+ T cells sorted from blood. These receptors came from a man between 25 and 39 years old in good health.

For the CDR3, the DNA is TGCGCCAGCAACTTCGGCGAGGGAAAATACAATGAGCAGTTCTTC. Protein: CASNFGEGKYNEQFF. The chain links TRBV4-1 to TRBJ2-1; D might be TRBD2 (5 bases). Germline-derived CDR1 and CDR2 are MGHRA and YSYEKL. V dropped 7 bases and J dropped 4 bases, with 17 bases sitting between them. The CDR3 spans 15 residues.

The chain is built from TRBV7-9 and TRBJ2-1; 11 nucleotides agree with TRBD2. V gave up 5 bases and J gave up 4 bases; unmatched junction bases: 4. The length of the CDR3 is 15 residues. Looked up from germline, CDR1 is SEHNR and CDR2 is FQNEAQ (reference sequence). CDR3 sequence (DNA): TGTGCCAGCAGCAGTAGCGGGAGGGGGTACAATGAGCAGTTCTTC. Amino acids: CASSSSGRGYNEQFF.

V usage is TRBV5-1 and J usage is TRBJ2-2, with D unresolved. This CDR3 is built from 12 residues. Trimming left V 4 bases short and J 7 bases short, with 8 bases between. CDR1 and CDR2 (germline): SGHRS, YFSETQ. The CDR3 DNA sequence: TGCGCCAGCAGCCCTCTTAGCGGGGAGCTGTTTTTT. It is translated as CASSPLSGELFF.

The rearrangement links TRBV27 to TRBJ1-2; no clear D gene. Trimming stripped 7 bases from V and 2 bases from J, with 17 bases between. Germline V CDR1 and CDR2: MNHEY, SMNVEV (reference sequence). The CDR3 length is 15 residues. CDR3 bases: TGTGCCAGCACCCCCGGGATAATAGGAAACTATGGCTACACCTTC. It yields the protein CASTPGIIGNYGYTF.

V gene TRBV4-1 combines with J gene TRBJ2-1, with D uncertain. Germline V lookup: CDR1 MGHRA, CDR2 YSYEKL. Trimming removed 0 bases at V and 8 bases at J, with 11 bases between. This CDR3 is built from 14 residues. The DNA for the CDR3 is TGCGCCAGCAGCCAAGAGTACAGCGTCGATGAGCAGTTCTTC. As protein: CASSQEYSVDEQFF.

The rearrangement links TRBV28 to TRBJ2-7; unclear D gene. The CDR3 consists of 15 residues. From germline, CDR1 is MDHEN and CDR2 SYDVKM. V lost 2 bases to trimming and J lost 2 bases, with 13 bases between them. DNA of the CDR3: TGTGCCAGCAGTTTAGGCCAGTTCTTAGCCTACGAGCAGTACTTC. Its protein product is CASSLGQFLAYEQYF.

The chain couples TRBV15 to TRBJ1-1, with 7 nucleotides matching TRBD1. CDR3 length: 13 amino acids. V was clipped by 8 bases and J by 1 base; unmatched bases: 4. The germline gives CDR1 LNHNV, CDR2 YYDKDF (reference sequence). CDR3 loop: CATRRTGNTEAFF. The CDR3 nucleotides read TGTGCCACCCGCCGGACAGGGAACACTGAAGCTTTCTTT.

This clone was recorded at least ten times. The chain is built from TRBV7-6 and TRBJ1-5, with D unresolved. Trimming cost V 4 bases and J 7 bases, with 20 bases left between them. Germline assignment: CDR1 SGHVS and CDR2 FNYEAQ. CDR3 length: 16 amino acids. The CDR3 reads CASSSAVGNTLQPQHF. The CDR3 DNA reads TGTGCCAGCAGCTCCGCCGTAGGCAATACTTTACAGCCCCAGCATTTT. The full variable domain, its missing parts supplied by reference TRBV7-6 and TRBJ1-5, is GAGVSQSPRYKVTKRGQDVALRCDPISGHVSLYWYRQALGQGPEFLTYFNYEAQQDKSGLPNDRFSAERPEGSISTLTIQRTEQRDSAMYRCASSSAVGNTLQPQHFGDGTRLSIL.

The chain joins TRBV29-1 to TRBJ2-1, with 11 positions matching TRBD2. The CDR3 sequence is 14 residues long. Looked up from germline, CDR1 is SQVTM and CDR2 is ANQGSEA. The V gene end was trimmed by 6 bases and the J gene end by 7 bases; junction bases not matched to a gene: 8. CDR3 coding DNA: TGCAGCGTGATTAGCGGGAGGGTAGCGAATGAGCAGTTCTTC. Its translation: CSVISGRVANEQFF.

The genes are TRBV6-6 and TRBJ1-5, with TRBD1 as a possible D gene (5 bases). CDR1 and CDR2 from the germline V gene are MNHNY and SVGAGI (reference sequence). V was clipped by 6 bases and J by 2 bases, with 14 bases between them. The CDR3 loop spans 15 amino acids. The CDR3 reads CASSLLGTGNQPQHF. Written as DNA, the CDR3 is TGTGCCAGCAGCCTCCTGGGGACGGGCAATCAGCCCCAGCATTTT.

The chain couples TRBV27 to TRBJ2-2; D possibly matches TRBD1 or TRBD2 (6 bases each). Germline V CDR1 and CDR2: MNHEY, SMNVEV (reference sequence). The CDR3 is made up of 18 amino acids. Trimming shortened V by 0 bases and J by 1 base, and 15 bases separated the two germline ends. The CDR3 is CASSLSAIGGQNTGELFF. In nucleotides, the CDR3 is TGTGCCAGCAGTTTATCGGCTATAGGGGGGCAGAACACCGGGGAGCTGTTTTTT.

The genes are TRBV28 and TRBJ1-4; 8 nucleotides align to TRBD1. Germline-derived CDR1 and CDR2 are MDHEN and SYDVKM. V lost 6 bases, J lost 2 bases, and 8 bases stayed unmatched. This CDR3 has 16 amino acids. The CDR3 DNA is TGTGCCAGCAGCCTCGACAGGGGAGCGACTAATGAAAAACTGTTTTTT. It encodes CASSLDRGATNEKLFF. The full variable domain, in which reference TRBV28 and TRBJ1-4 provide the parts outside the CDR3, is DVKVTQSSRYLVKRTGEKVFLECVQDMDHENMFWYRQDPGLGLRLIYFSYDVKMKEKGDIPEGYSVSREKKERFSLILESASTNQTSMYLCASSLDRGATNEKLFFGSGTQLSVL.

The V and J genes are TRBV5-1 and TRBJ2-7; D gene ambiguous. Per germline, CDR1 SGHRS and CDR2 YFSETQ. The CDR3 length is 15 residues. V lost 0 bases to trimming and J lost 2 bases, with 12 bases between them. The CDR3 DNA reads as TGCGCCAGCAGCTTGGAGGGCCCTCTCACCTACGAGCAGTACTTC. Encoded protein: CASSLEGPLTYEQYF.

V is TRBV7-9 and J is TRBJ1-2, with 10 bases identical to TRBD1. V shed 1 base and J 4 bases; nucleotides not matched to a gene: 9. The length of the CDR3 is 17 residues. The V gene's germline CDR1 is SEHNR and CDR2 FQNEAQ (reference sequence). The CDR3 DNA follows: TGTGCCAGCAGCTTAGGGGACAGGGGATTCGGCTCCTATGGCTACACCTTC. Protein product: CASSLGDRGFGSYGYTF.

V and J are TRBV6-6 and TRBJ1-2; TRBD1 aligns across 8 bases. The CDR3 covers 14 residues. J was trimmed by 3 bases and V by 2 bases; bases with no gene match: 2. Germline V gene sequence: CDR1 MNHNY, CDR2 SVGAGI (reference sequence). The CDR3 here is CASSYAGGDYGYTF. CDR3 nucleotides: TGTGCCAGCAGTTACGCAGGGGGCGACTATGGCTACACCTTC.

The chain has TRBV15 and TRBJ2-3; 10 bases are a match to TRBD1. V lost 0 bases, J lost 6 bases, and 6 bases stayed unmatched. The CDR3 is 16 residues long. CDR1 is LNHNV and CDR2 is YYDKDF in the germline V gene (reference sequence). Here the CDR3 reads CATSRDLGTGADTQYF. The CDR3 bases are TGTGCCACCAGCAGAGACCTAGGGACAGGGGCCGATACGCAGTATTTT. Based on the CDR3 plus reference TRBV15 and TRBJ2-3, the full variable domain is DAMVIQNPRYQVTQFGKPVTLSCSQTLNHNVMYWYQQKSSQAPKLLFHYYDKDFNNEADTPDNFQSRRPNTSFCFLDIRSPGLGDTAMYLCATSRDLGTGADTQYFGPGTRLTVL.

The genes are TRBV28 and TRBJ2-1; 7 bases map to TRBD1. The CDR3 totals 15 residues. Germline V lookup: CDR1 MDHEN, CDR2 SYDVKM. V was clipped by 2 bases and J by 4 bases; unmatched bases: 5. This CDR3 is CASSLGGRGYNEQFF. The CDR3 DNA follows: TGTGCCAGCAGTTTAGGGGGCAGGGGGTACAATGAGCAGTTCTTC. The full variable domain, its missing parts supplied by reference TRBV28 and TRBJ2-1, is DVKVTQSSRYLVKRTGEKVFLECVQDMDHENMFWYRQDPGLGLRLIYFSYDVKMKEKGDIPEGYSVSREKKERFSLILESASTNQTSMYLCASSLGGRGYNEQFFGPGTRLTVL.

The V call is TRBV27, the J call TRBJ1-5, with 7 nucleotides matching TRBD1. V shed 3 bases and J 0 bases; nucleotides not matched to a gene: 2. Germline lookup yields CDR1 MNHEY and CDR2 SMNVEV (reference sequence). This CDR3 region has 15 residues. The CDR3 is CASSFGDSSNQPQHF. The CDR3 DNA is TGTGCCAGCAGTTTTGGGGACAGTAGCAATCAGCCCCAGCATTTT.

The CDR3 loop is CASSQTGLAVVDTQYF. The CDR3 DNA reads TGTGCCAGCAGTCAAACGGGACTAGCGGTCGTAGATACGCAGTATTTT. J is TRBJ2-3 and V is TRBV2; 11 nucleotides match TRBD2. V was clipped by 5 bases and J by 5 bases; unmatched bases: 9. Germline loops: CDR1 SNHLY, CDR2 FYNNEI. The CDR3 runs to 16 residues.

The chain couples TRBV2 to TRBJ1-1; D gene ambiguous. The germline gives CDR1 SNHLY, CDR2 FYNNEI. The CDR3 is 11 residues long. Trimming removed 1 base from V and 13 bases from J, with 10 bases in between. The CDR3 DNA sequence: TGTGCCAGCAGTGAAGGGTCCTGGGTTTTCTTT. Encoded protein: CASSEGSWVFF. Complete variable domain (other parts from reference TRBV2 and TRBJ1-1): EPEVTQTPSHQVTQMGQEVILRCVPISNHLYFYWYRQILGQKVEFLVSFYNNEISEKSEIFDDQFSVERPDGSNFTLKIRSTKLEDSAMYFCASSEGSWVFFGQGTRLTVV.

The genes are TRBV5-1 and TRBJ2-3; the match to TRBD2 covers 10 bases. Germline V lookup: CDR1 SGHRS, CDR2 YFSETQ. With V trimmed by 3 bases and J by 0 bases, 7 bases remained unmatched. The CDR3 consists of 17 residues. CDR3 amino acids: CASSSVGAGGSTDTQYF. CDR3 nucleotide sequence: TGCGCCAGCAGCTCCGTTGGAGCGGGAGGGAGCACAGATACGCAGTATTTT.

The chain links TRBV9 to TRBJ1-2, with D possibly matching TRBD1 (6 bases). CDR1 is SGDLS and CDR2 is YYNGEE in the germline V gene. There are 12 residues in the CDR3. The V gene lost 8 bases and the J gene lost 7 bases, with 15 bases spanning the gap. CDR3 loop: CASDGQRGGYTF. The CDR3 DNA reads TGTGCCAGTGACGGACAGAGGGGTGGCTACACCTTC. The whole variable domain, remainder taken from reference TRBV9 and TRBJ1-2, is DSGVTQTPKHLITATGQRVTLRCSPRSGDLSVYWYQQSLDQGLQFLIQYYNGEERAKGNILERFSAQQFPDLHSELNLSSLELGDSALYFCASDGQRGGYTFGSGTRLTVV.

Comments on this clone: The sample holds other DNA sequences that translate to the same CDR3. The chain uses TRBV27 and TRBJ2-1; tentative D call: TRBD1 (5 bases). CDR3 length: 12 residues. Looked up from germline, CDR1 is MNHEY and CDR2 is SMNVEV (reference sequence). Trimming took off 6 bases at V and 8 bases at J, with 11 bases between the two ends. The CDR3 DNA follows: TGTGCCAGCAGCCTCATAGGGGATGAGCAGTTCTTC. This sequence encodes CASSLIGDEQFF.